The clone carrying this T cell receptor beta chain was counted many times. What it recognizes is unknown. This sample is drawn from a study of read filtering for tumor transcriptome and immune sequencing. Study-level results: The CD138-negative fraction was mixed bone marrow immune cells, not pure T cells. Roughly 80% of IR-seq clonotypes had a single read, yet these held roughly 3.8% of reads.

This library used 300 to 500 ng RNA and molecular barcoded adaptors spanning alpha/delta and beta/gamma chains. In TCRdb, the reads were re-called with MiXCR into one record per CDR3 protein. This repertoire shows 35,000 to 55,000 distinct CDR3 sequences, approximately 12% found once; its top ten account for roughly 14%. V shed 6 bases and J shed 2 bases, with 13 bases lying between them. The CDR3 runs to 14 residues. Germline assignment: CDR1 MNHNY and CDR2 SVGAGI (reference sequence). The rearrangement uses TRBV6-6 and TRBJ2-5; perhaps TRBD1 as D (6 bases). The sample consisted of a population of CD138-negative cells sorted from bone marrow. The TCR was taken from a donor aged 40 or over with multiple myeloma. CDR3 in DNA: TGTGCCAGCAGCTTACCAGGACAGCAAGAGACCCAGTACTTC. It encodes CASSLPGQQETQYF.